This T cell receptor (beta chain) is drawn from a study of radiotherapy plus CTLA-4 blockade in lung cancer. Germline loops: CDR1 SGHVS, CDR2 FQNEAQ. Trimming left V 1 base short and J 3 bases short, with 9 bases between. The CDR3 totals 15 residues. Some clones are missing from TCRdb's copy, which holds only in-frame ones; the method was immunoSEQ multiplex PCR. The repertoire holds roughly 110,000 clones, with more than 70% as singletons. This chain connects TRBV7-8 to TRBJ1-4; D ambiguous. This clonotype was sampled from a human donor with non-small cell lung cancer that progressed on radiotherapy plus ipilimumab. Some clones in this sample may be carry-over from other donors' samples. The sample in question was peripheral blood, obtained from a patient treated with radiotherapy plus ipilimumab. The CDR3 coding sequence is TGTGCCAGCAGCTTAGTCTACAGCCCTAATGAAAAACTGTTTTTT. Its translation: CASSLVYSPNEKLFF.